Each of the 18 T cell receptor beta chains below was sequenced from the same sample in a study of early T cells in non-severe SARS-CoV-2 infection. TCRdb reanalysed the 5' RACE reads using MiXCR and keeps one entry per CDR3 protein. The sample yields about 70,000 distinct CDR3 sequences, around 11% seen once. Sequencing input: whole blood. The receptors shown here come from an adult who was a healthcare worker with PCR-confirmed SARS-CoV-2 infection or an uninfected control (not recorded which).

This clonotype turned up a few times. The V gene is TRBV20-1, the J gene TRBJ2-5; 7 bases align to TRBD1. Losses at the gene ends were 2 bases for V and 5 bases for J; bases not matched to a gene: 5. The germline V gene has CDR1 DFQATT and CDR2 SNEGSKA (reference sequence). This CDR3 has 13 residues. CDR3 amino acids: CSARPTGVETQYF. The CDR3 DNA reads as TGCAGTGCTAGACCCACAGGGGTGGAGACCCAGTACTTC.

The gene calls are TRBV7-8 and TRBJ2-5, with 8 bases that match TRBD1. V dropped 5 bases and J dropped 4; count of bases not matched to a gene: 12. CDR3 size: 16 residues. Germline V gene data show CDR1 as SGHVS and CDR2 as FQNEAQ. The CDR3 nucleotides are TGTGCCAGCAGCCCGTTGGCAGGGGGCAAAGGAGAGACCCAGTACTTC. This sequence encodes CASSPLAGGKGETQYF. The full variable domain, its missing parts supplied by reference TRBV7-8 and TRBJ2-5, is GAGVSQSPRYKVAKRGQDVALRCDPISGHVSLFWYQQALGQGPEFLTYFQNEAQLDKSGLPSDRFFAERPEGSVSTLKIQRTQQEDSAVYLCASSPLAGGKGETQYFGPGTRLLVL.

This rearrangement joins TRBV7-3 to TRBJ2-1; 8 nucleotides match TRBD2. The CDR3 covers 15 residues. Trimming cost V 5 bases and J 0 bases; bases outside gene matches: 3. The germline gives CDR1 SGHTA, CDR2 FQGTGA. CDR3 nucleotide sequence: TGTGCCAGCAGCGCCGGGACTAGCTCCTACAATGAGCAGTTCTTC. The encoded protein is CASSAGTSSYNEQFF.

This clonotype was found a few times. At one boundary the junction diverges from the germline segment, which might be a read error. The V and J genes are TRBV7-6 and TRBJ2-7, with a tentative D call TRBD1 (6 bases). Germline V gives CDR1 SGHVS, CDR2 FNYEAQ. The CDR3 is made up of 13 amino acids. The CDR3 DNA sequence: TGTGCCAGCAGTTTAGGACAGCACTACGAGCAGTACTTC. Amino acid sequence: CASSLGQHYEQYF.

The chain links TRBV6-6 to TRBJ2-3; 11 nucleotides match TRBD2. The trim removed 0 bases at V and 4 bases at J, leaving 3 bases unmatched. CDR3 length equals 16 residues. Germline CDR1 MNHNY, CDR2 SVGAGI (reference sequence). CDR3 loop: CASSYSSGGAPDTQYF. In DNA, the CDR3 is TGTGCCAGCAGTTACTCTAGCGGGGGGGCCCCAGATACGCAGTATTTT.

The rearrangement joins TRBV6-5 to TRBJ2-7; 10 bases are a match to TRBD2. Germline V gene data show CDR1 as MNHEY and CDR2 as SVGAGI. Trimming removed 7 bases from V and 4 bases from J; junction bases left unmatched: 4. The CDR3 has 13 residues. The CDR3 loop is CASNIAGGYEQYF. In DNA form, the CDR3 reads TGTGCCAGCAATATAGCGGGGGGATACGAGCAGTACTTC.

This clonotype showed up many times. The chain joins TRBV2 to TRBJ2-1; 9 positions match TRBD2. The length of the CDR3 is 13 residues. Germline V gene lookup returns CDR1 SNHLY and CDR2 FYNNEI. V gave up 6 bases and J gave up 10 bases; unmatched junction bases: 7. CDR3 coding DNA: TGTGCCAGCAGCGACGAAGGACTAGCGGAGCAGTTCTTC. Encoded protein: CASSDEGLAEQFF.

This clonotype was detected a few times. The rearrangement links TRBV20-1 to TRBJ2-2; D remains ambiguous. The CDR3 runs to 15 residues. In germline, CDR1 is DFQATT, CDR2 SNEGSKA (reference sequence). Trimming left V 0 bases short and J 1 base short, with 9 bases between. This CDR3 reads CSARDYKQNTGELFF. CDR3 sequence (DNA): TGCAGTGCTAGAGATTATAAACAGAACACCGGGGAGCTGTTTTTT.

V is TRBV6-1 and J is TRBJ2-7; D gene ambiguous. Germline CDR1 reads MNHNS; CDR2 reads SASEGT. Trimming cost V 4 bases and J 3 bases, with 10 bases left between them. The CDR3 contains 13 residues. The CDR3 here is CASSGFLYYEQYF. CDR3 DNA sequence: TGTGCCAGCAGTGGCTTTTTATACTACGAGCAGTACTTC.

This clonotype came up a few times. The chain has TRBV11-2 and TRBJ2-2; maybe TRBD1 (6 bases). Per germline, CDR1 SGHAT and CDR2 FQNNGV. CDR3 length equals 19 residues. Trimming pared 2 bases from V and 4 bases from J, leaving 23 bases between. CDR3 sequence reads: CASSLRPTYREGTTGELFF. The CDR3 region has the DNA TGTGCCAGCAGCTTAAGGCCCACTTACAGGGAAGGGACCACCGGGGAGCTGTTTTTT. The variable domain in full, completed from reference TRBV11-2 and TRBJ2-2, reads EAGVAQSPRYKIIEKRQSVAFWCNPISGHATLYWYQQILGQGPKLLIQFQNNGVVDDSQLPKDRFSAERLKGVDSTLKIQPAKLEDSAVYLCASSLRPTYREGTTGELFFGEGSRLTVL.

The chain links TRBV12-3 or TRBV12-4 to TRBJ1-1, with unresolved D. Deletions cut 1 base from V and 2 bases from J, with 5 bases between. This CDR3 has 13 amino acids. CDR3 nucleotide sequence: TGTGCCAGCAGTTTAGACAGCAACACTGAAGCTTTCTTT. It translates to CASSLDSNTEAFF.

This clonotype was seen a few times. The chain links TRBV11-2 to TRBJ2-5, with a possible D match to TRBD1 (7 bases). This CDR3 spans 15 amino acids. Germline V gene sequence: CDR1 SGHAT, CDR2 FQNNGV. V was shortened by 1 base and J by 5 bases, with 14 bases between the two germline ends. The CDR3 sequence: CASSLGGGSGETQYF. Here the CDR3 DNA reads TGTGCCAGCAGCTTAGGAGGGGGCAGCGGGGAGACCCAGTACTTC.

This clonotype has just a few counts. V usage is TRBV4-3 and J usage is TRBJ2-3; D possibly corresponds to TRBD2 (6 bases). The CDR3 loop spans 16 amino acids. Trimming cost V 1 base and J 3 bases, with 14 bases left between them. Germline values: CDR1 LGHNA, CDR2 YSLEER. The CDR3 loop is CASSQGVGLPTDTQYF. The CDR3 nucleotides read TGCGCCAGCAGCCAAGGGGTCGGACTACCTACAGATACGCAGTATTTT.

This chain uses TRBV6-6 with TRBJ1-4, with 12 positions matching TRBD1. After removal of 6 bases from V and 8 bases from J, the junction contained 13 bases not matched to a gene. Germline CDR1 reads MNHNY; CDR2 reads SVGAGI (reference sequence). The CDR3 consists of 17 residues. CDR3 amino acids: CASSAGTGGGTTEKLFF. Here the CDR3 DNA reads TGTGCCAGCAGCGCCGGGACAGGGGGCGGTACTACCGAAAAACTGTTTTTT.

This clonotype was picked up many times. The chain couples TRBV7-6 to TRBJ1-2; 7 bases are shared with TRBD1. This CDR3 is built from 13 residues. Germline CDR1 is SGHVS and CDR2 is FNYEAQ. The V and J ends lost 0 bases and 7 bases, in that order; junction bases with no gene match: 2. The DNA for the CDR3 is TGTGCCAGCAGCTTAGCCAGGGGGAGTGGCTACACCTTC. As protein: CASSLARGSGYTF.

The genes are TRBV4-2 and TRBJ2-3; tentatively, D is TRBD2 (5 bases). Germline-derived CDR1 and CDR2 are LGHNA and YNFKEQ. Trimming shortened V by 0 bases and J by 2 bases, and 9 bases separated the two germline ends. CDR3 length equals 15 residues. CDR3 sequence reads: CASSQEAGPTDTQYF. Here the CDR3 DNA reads TGTGCCAGCAGCCAAGAGGCGGGCCCCACAGATACGCAGTATTTT.

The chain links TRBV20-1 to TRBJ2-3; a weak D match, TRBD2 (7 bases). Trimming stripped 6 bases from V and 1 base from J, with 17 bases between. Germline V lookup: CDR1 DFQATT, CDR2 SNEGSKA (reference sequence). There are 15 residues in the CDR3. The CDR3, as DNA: TGCAGTGCCCCCCGCGGGGGCTCTCGCACAGATACGCAGTATTTT. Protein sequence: CSAPRGGSRTDTQYF.

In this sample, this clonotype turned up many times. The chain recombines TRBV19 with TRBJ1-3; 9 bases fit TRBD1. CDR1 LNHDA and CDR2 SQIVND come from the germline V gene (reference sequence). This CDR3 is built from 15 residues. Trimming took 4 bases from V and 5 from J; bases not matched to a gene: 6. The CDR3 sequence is CASSTTGGPRNTIYF. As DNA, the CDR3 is TGTGCCAGTAGTACTACAGGGGGCCCGAGAAACACCATATATTTT.